Listed here are 31 T cell receptor beta chains from one sample, sequenced in a study of blood T cell repertoires in COVID-19. Some clones are missing from TCRdb's copy, which holds only in-frame ones; the method was immunoSEQ multiplex PCR. The sample carries 200,000 to 300,000 clones, approximately 90% recorded once. Sample: peripheral blood. Receptors originate from a middle-aged woman with acute or convalescent COVID-19.

This chain uses TRBV18 with TRBJ1-2; TRBD1 agrees at 9 bases. The CDR3 has 16 amino acids. The germline gives CDR1 KGHSH, CDR2 LQKENI. V gave up 0 bases and J gave up 7 bases; unmatched junction bases: 9. The CDR3: CASSPPSSGTGSGYTF. Written as DNA, the CDR3 is TGTGCCAGCTCACCACCCTCTTCCGGGACAGGGAGTGGCTACACCTTC.

This clone was found a few times. The rearrangement uses TRBV2 and TRBJ2-1, with TRBD2 identical over 10 bases. This CDR3 is built from 14 residues. V was pared by 6 bases and J by 4 bases, with 3 bases of the junction left unmatched. In germline, CDR1 is SNHLY, CDR2 FYNNEI. Written as DNA, the CDR3 is TGTGCCAGCAGAAGCGGGGGGGAATACAATGAGCAGTTCTTC. Residues: CASRSGGEYNEQFF.

This clone appeared once. This chain connects TRBV14 to TRBJ1-4; D call uncertain. Germline V gene data show CDR1 as SGHDN and CDR2 as FVKESK. V shed 1 base and J shed 11 bases, with 8 bases lying between them. CDR3 length: 12 residues. As DNA, the CDR3 is TGTGCCAGCAGCCAAGTAAGCGAGAAACTGTTTTTT. Its translation: CASSQVSEKLFF.

This clone qualifies as medium-sized. As DNA, the CDR3 is TGTGCCAGCACCCTAGGGGTAGGCTATAATTCACCCCTCCACTTT. As protein: CASTLGVGYNSPLHF. The V gene is TRBV6-5, the J gene TRBJ1-6, with TRBD1 as a possible D gene (5 bases). The CDR3 consists of 15 residues. The V gene's germline CDR1 is MNHEY and CDR2 SVGAGI. V gave up 7 bases and J gave up 3 bases, with 13 bases separating them.

CDR3: CASSSRDREETQYF. The CDR3 DNA is TGTGCCAGCTCTTCCCGGGACAGGGAAGAGACCCAGTACTTC. The chain links TRBV18 to TRBJ2-5, with 9 nucleotides matching TRBD1. There are 14 residues in the CDR3. Germline V CDR1 and CDR2: KGHSH, LQKENI. J lost 3 bases, V lost 6 bases, and 5 bases had no gene match.

The chain is built from TRBV6-1 and TRBJ2-7; 9 nucleotides agree with TRBD1. The trim removed 1 base at V and 5 bases at J, leaving 9 bases unmatched. The germline V gene encodes CDR1 MNHNS and CDR2 SASEGT. CDR3 size: 16 residues. CDR3 region: CASSEVAGTGIHEQYV. The CDR3 coding sequence is TGTGCCAGCAGTGAAGTGGCCGGGACAGGGATCCACGAGCAGTACGTC.

Only one count was recorded for this clone. This chain links TRBV9 with TRBJ2-7; D is unresolved. The CDR3 consists of 12 residues. Looked up from germline, CDR1 is SGDLS and CDR2 is YYNGEE. V was cut by 4 bases and J by 5 bases, with 10 bases left in between. CDR3 protein: CASSSGSHEQYV. The CDR3 nucleotides read TGTGCCAGCAGCTCAGGTTCCCACGAGCAGTACGTC.

This chain uses TRBV19 with TRBJ2-2; a possible D gene is TRBD1 (5 bases). The CDR3 has 15 residues. V lost 6 bases and J lost 0, with 11 bases in between. The germline V gene has CDR1 LNHDA and CDR2 SQIVND (reference sequence). As DNA, the CDR3 is TGTGCCAGTAGGGCGACAGCCGCGAACACCGGGGAGCTGTTTTTT. Amino acid sequence: CASRATAANTGELFF.

This clone has a single count. The chain employs TRBV6-5 and TRBJ2-3; 12 positions match TRBD2. The CDR3 consists of 16 residues. Germline loops: CDR1 MNHEY, CDR2 SVGAGI. Trimming took 2 bases from V and 4 from J; bases not matched to a gene: 4. CDR3 in DNA: TGTGCCAGCAGTTACCTAGCGGGGGGGCCTGCAGATACGCAGTATTTT. Protein product: CASSYLAGGPADTQYF.

This chain uses TRBV5-1 with TRBJ2-1, with a tentative D call TRBD1 (5 bases). The CDR3 is 15 amino acids. V was trimmed by 4 bases and J by 0 bases, leaving 11 bases between them. The germline V gene encodes CDR1 SGHRS and CDR2 YFSETQ. In nucleotides, the CDR3 is TGCGCCAGCAGCGGAGACAGAAGCTCCTACAATGAGCAGTTCTTC. Translating gives CASSGDRSSYNEQFF.

J is TRBJ2-3 and V is TRBV3-1 (or the pseudogene TRBV3-2); D is undetermined. Germline CDR1 is LGHDT and CDR2 is YNNKEL (reference sequence). V was pared by 8 bases and J by 2 bases, with 14 bases between. The CDR3 runs 14 residues. The CDR3 sequence: CASLPVPNTDTQYF. The DNA of the CDR3 is TGTGCCAGCCTTCCCGTTCCTAACACAGATACGCAGTATTTT.

The table lists this clone with a few counts. The CDR3 nucleotides are TGTGCCAGCAGCTCGACAGGGGGAAATCAGCCCCAGCATTTT. Its protein is CASSSTGGNQPQHF. J is TRBJ1-5 and V is TRBV7-2; 9 bases match TRBD1. This CDR3 is built from 14 residues. CDR1 and CDR2 from the germline V gene are SGHTA and FQGNSA. The V gene end was trimmed by 4 bases and the J gene end by 4 bases; junction bases not matched to a gene: 2.

The chain joins TRBV6-5 to TRBJ1-1, with D perhaps TRBD1 (5 bases). Trimming took 7 bases from V and 1 from J, leaving 13 bases between them. This CDR3 is 14 amino acids long. CDR1 and CDR2 (germline): MNHEY, SVGAGI. Here the CDR3 reads CASTPGRENTEAFF. CDR3 DNA sequence: TGTGCCAGCACCCCAGGGAGGGAGAACACTGAAGCTTTCTTT.

This rearrangement joins TRBV9 to TRBJ1-1; TRBD1 agrees at 8 bases. The ends lost 3 bases at V and 4 bases at J; junction bases unmatched: 5. The CDR3 is 14 residues long. CDR1 and CDR2 (germline): SGDLS, YYNGEE. CDR3 protein: CASSADRGGTEAFF. The CDR3, as DNA: TGTGCCAGCAGCGCTGACAGGGGAGGCACTGAAGCTTTCTTT.

V and J are TRBV3-1 (or the pseudogene TRBV3-2) and TRBJ2-2; a possible D gene is TRBD1 (5 bases). CDR3 length: 14 amino acids. The germline CDR1 and CDR2 sequences are LGHDT and YNNKEL (reference sequence). Trimming pared 0 bases from V and 7 bases from J, leaving 9 bases between. The CDR3 loop is CASSQEGVGGELFF. CDR3 DNA sequence: TGTGCCAGCAGCCAAGAAGGGGTTGGCGGGGAGCTGTTTTTT.

The V and J genes are TRBV2 and TRBJ1-3; D not resolved. Germline CDR1 and CDR2: SNHLY and FYNNEI. The V gene lost 11 bases and the J gene lost 0 bases, with 8 bases spanning the gap. The CDR3 runs to 12 residues. CDR3 nucleotide sequence: TGTGCCTGCGGAGACTCTGGAAACACCATATATTTT. Residues: CACGDSGNTIYF.

The gene calls are TRBV11-2 and TRBJ2-5, with 14 bases identical to TRBD2. This CDR3 is 19 amino acids long. V lost 1 base and J lost 2; bases outside the gene matches: 9. Germline loops: CDR1 SGHAT, CDR2 FQNNGV. The CDR3 coding sequence is TGTGCCAGCAGCTTAGGGGTACCGGGACTAGCGGGGGCACAAGAGACCCAGTACTTC. Translating it yields CASSLGVPGLAGAQETQYF.

This chain connects TRBV10-2 to TRBJ1-1; no clear D. This CDR3 contains 14 residues. Trimming removed 2 bases from V and 0 bases from J, with 7 bases in between. The germline CDR1 and CDR2 sequences are WSHSY and SAAADI. The CDR3 protein is CASSETRVNTEAFF. CDR3 DNA: TGCGCCAGCAGTGAGACCCGGGTGAACACTGAAGCTTTCTTT.

V is TRBV10-3 and J is TRBJ2-6; 9 nucleotides match TRBD1. Germline V gene data show CDR1 as ENHRY and CDR2 as SYGVKD. This CDR3 comprises 16 residues. V was pared by 6 bases and J by 0 bases, with 3 bases of the junction left unmatched. The CDR3 here is CAISSTGGSGANVLTF. The CDR3 nucleotides are TGTGCCATCAGCTCGACAGGGGGCTCTGGGGCCAACGTCCTGACTTTC.

The V call is TRBV6-2 or TRBV6-3, the J call TRBJ1-1; D uncertain. Trimming removed 4 bases from V and 2 bases from J, with 11 bases in between. CDR1 MNHEY and CDR2 SVGEGT come from the germline V gene. The CDR3 extends over 14 amino acids. The CDR3 region is CASSFSGFNTEAFF. The CDR3 nucleotides read TGTGCCAGCAGTTTCAGCGGTTTCAACACTGAAGCTTTCTTT.

The genes are TRBV30 and TRBJ1-4, with TRBD1 identical over 7 bases. The CDR3 sequence is 15 residues long. The V segment lost 0 bases and the J segment 8 bases; nucleotides outside the gene matches: 9. From germline, CDR1 is GTSNPN and CDR2 SVGIG (reference sequence). CDR3 nucleotide sequence: TGTGCCTGGAGTGTAGAAGGGGGCAGAAGGGAAAAACTGTTTTTT. Protein sequence: CAWSVEGGRREKLFF.

The V gene is TRBV11-2, the J gene TRBJ2-7; tentative D call: TRBD1 (5 bases). The ends were cut back, 3 bases at V and 6 bases at J, with 15 bases in the middle. The length of the CDR3 is 14 residues. Per the germline V gene, CDR1 is SGHAT and CDR2 is FQNNGV. The DNA of the CDR3 is TGTGCCAGCAGCTTCAGGGAAAGGATTGGCGAGCAGTACGTC. It translates to CASSFRERIGEQYV.

V is TRBV5-1 and J is TRBJ1-5; D is unresolved. The CDR3 is made up of 15 amino acids. Trimming stripped 0 bases from V and 3 bases from J, with 10 bases between. The V gene's germline CDR1 is SGHRS and CDR2 YFSETQ. DNA for the CDR3: TGCGCCAGCAGCTTGGCCGGGAACAACAATCAGCCCCAGCATTTT. Translation: CASSLAGNNNQPQHF. Variable domain in full (rest from reference TRBV5-1 and TRBJ1-5): KAGVTQTPRYLIKTRGQQVTLSCSPISGHRSVSWYQQTPGQGLQFLFEYFSETQRNKGNFPGRFSGRQFSNSRSEMNVSTLELGDSALYLCASSLAGNNNQPQHFGDGTRLSIL.

In the case of this clone: Other DNA variants within this sample encode the same CDR3. The rearrangement uses TRBV5-4 and TRBJ2-2; TRBD1 matches at 8 bases. From germline, CDR1 is SGHNT and CDR2 YYREEE (reference sequence). This CDR3 comprises 15 residues. After removal of 2 bases from V and 5 bases from J, the junction contained 5 bases not matched to a gene. CDR3 loop: CASSFQGARTGELFF. CDR3 coding DNA: TGTGCCAGCAGCTTTCAGGGGGCAAGGACCGGGGAGCTGTTTTTT.

The rearrangement links TRBV12-3 or TRBV12-4 to TRBJ2-1; D unresolved. Trimming removed 8 bases from V and 2 bases from J, with 7 bases in between. This CDR3 comprises 12 residues. CDR3 in amino acids: CASQVTYNEQFF. The CDR3 DNA sequence: TGTGCCAGCCAGGTTACCTACAATGAGCAGTTCTTC.

The CDR3 region is CASSQRARGTEAFF. The CDR3 bases are TGTGCCAGCAGCCAAAGGGCCAGGGGGACTGAAGCTTTCTTT. The chain is built from TRBV3-1 (or the pseudogene TRBV3-2) and TRBJ1-1, with 7 bases lining up with TRBD1. Germline-derived CDR1 and CDR2 are LGHDT and YNNKEL (reference sequence). After removal of 2 bases from V and 5 bases from J, the junction contained 5 bases not matched to a gene. The CDR3 is made up of 14 amino acids.

The chain combines TRBV25-1 with TRBJ1-6; D is possibly TRBD1 (6 bases). The germline V gene has CDR1 MGHDK and CDR2 SYGVNS. The V and J ends lost 4 bases and 4 bases respectively, with 14 bases between them. The CDR3 runs 16 residues. As DNA, the CDR3 is TGTGCCAGCAGTGCGACAGGACATCGTTATAATTCACCCCTCCACTTT. Translated, it gives CASSATGHRYNSPLHF.

The rearrangement uses TRBV5-5 and TRBJ2-5, with 10 nucleotides matching TRBD1. V was pared by 0 bases and J by 5 bases, with 4 bases of the junction left unmatched. CDR3 length: 15 amino acids. Germline V gene data show CDR1 as SGHKS and CDR2 as YYEKEE (reference sequence). The DNA of the CDR3 is TGTGCCAGCAGCTTGGGACAGGGGGCTGGTGAGACCCAGTACTTC. This gives the protein CASSLGQGAGETQYF.

This chain joins TRBV30 and TRBJ2-2; 10 bases are shared with TRBD1. J was trimmed by 5 bases and V by 3 bases; bases with no gene match: 3. Germline values: CDR1 GTSNPN, CDR2 SVGIG (reference sequence). The CDR3 has 14 amino acids. The CDR3, as DNA: TGTGCCTGGAGGGGACAGGGGCGGACCGGGGAGCTGTTTTTT. It yields the protein CAWRGQGRTGELFF.

This rearrangement joins TRBV13 to TRBJ2-1; TRBD2 matches 7 bases. The CDR3 loop spans 19 amino acids. Germline V CDR1 and CDR2: PRHDT, FYEKMQ (reference sequence). V was pared by 1 base and J by 0 bases, with 12 bases of the junction left unmatched. This CDR3 reads CASSLDSPGSGVSYNEQFF. The CDR3 region has the DNA TGTGCCAGCAGCTTAGACTCCCCGGGGAGCGGGGTCTCCTACAATGAGCAGTTCTTC. The whole variable domain, remainder taken from reference TRBV13 and TRBJ2-1, is AAGVIQSPRHLIKEKRETATLKCYPIPRHDTVYWYQQGPGQDPQFLISFYEKMQSDKGSIPDRFSAQQFSDYHSELNMSSLELGDSALYFCASSLDSPGSGVSYNEQFFGPGTRLTVL.

The chain has TRBV7-9 and TRBJ1-4; 10 positions agree with TRBD1. J lost 7 bases, V lost 4 bases, and 3 bases had no gene match. The CDR3 runs 14 residues. CDR1 is SEHNR, CDR2 FQNEAQ, per germline (reference sequence). The CDR3 loop reads CASSSGQGVEKLFF. The CDR3 coding sequence is TGTGCCAGCAGCTCCGGACAGGGGGTTGAAAAACTGTTTTTT.